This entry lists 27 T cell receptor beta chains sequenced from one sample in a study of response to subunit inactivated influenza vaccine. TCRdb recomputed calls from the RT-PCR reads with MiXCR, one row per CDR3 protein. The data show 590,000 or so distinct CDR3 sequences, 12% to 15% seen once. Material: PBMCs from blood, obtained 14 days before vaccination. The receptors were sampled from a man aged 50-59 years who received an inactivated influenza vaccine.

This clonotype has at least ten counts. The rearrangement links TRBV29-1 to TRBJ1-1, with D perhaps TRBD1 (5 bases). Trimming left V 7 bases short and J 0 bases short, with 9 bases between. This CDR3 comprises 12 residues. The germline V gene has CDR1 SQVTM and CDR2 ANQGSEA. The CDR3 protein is CSGGGVNTEAFF. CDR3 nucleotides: TGCAGCGGGGGAGGGGTGAACACTGAAGCTTTCTTT.

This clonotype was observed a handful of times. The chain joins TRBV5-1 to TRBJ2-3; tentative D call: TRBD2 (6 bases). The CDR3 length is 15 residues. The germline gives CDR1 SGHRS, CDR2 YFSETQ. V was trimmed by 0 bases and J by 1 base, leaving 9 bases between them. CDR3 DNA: TGCGCCAGCAGCTTGGAGGCTAGCGGCACAGATACGCAGTATTTT. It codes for CASSLEASGTDTQYF.

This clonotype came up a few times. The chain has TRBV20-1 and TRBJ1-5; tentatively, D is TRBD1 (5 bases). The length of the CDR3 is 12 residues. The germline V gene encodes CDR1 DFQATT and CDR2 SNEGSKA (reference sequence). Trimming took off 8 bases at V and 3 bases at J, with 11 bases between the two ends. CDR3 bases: TGCAGTACCTCCGGGACCAATCAGCCCCAGCATTTT. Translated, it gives CSTSGTNQPQHF.

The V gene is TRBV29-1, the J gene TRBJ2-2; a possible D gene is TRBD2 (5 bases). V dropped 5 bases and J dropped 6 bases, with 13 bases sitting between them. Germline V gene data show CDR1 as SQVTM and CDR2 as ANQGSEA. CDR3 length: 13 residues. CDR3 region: CSVKYGGAGELFF. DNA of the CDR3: TGCAGCGTTAAATACGGAGGTGCCGGGGAGCTGTTTTTT.

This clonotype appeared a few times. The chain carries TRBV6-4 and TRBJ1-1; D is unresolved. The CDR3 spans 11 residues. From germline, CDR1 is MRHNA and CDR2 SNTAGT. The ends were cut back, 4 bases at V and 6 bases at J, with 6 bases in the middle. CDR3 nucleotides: TGTGCCAGCAGTGTCTATCCTGAAGCTTTCTTT. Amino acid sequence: CASSVYPEAFF.

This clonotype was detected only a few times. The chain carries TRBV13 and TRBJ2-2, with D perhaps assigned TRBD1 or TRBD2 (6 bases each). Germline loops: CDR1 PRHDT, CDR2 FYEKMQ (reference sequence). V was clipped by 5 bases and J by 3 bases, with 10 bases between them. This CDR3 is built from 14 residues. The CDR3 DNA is TGTGCCAGCAGCCGGGGGCGATACACCGGGGAGCTGTTTTTT. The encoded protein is CASSRGRYTGELFF.

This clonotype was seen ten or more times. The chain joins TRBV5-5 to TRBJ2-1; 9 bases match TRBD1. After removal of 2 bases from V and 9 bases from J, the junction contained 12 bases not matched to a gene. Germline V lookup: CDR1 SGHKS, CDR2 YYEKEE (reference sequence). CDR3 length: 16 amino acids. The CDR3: CASSFVSGTGLGEQFF. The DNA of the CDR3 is TGTGCCAGCAGCTTCGTGTCCGGGACAGGGCTCGGTGAGCAGTTCTTC.

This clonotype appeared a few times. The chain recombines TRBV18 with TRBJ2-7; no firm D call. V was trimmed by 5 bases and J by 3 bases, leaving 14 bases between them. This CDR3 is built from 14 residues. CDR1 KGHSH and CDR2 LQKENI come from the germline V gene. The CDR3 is CASSTQGQYYEQYF. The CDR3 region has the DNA TGTGCCAGCTCAACACAAGGCCAGTACTACGAGCAGTACTTC. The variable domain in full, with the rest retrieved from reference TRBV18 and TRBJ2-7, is NAGVMQNPRHLVRRRGQEARLRCSPMKGHSHVYWYRQLPEEGLKFMVYLQKENIIDESGMPKERFSAEFPKEGPSILRIQQVVRGDSAAYFCASSTQGQYYEQYFGPGTRLTVT.

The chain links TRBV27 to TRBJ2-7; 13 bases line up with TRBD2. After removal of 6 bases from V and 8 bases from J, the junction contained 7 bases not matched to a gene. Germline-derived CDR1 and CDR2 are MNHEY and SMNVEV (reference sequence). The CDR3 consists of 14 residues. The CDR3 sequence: CASRRTSGRYKQYF. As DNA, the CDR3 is TGTGCCAGCAGACGGACTAGCGGGAGATACAAGCAGTACTTC.

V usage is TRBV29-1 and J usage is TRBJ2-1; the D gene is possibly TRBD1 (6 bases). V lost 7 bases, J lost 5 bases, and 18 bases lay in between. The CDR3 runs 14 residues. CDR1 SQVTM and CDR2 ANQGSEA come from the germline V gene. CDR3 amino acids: CSALQQGRNNEQFF. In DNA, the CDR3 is TGCAGCGCTCTACAGCAGGGGCGAAACAATGAGCAGTTCTTC.

The chain's CDR3 is CASSLLGYEQFF. DNA of the CDR3: TGTGCCAGCAGTTTACTAGGGTATGAGCAGTTCTTC. The V and J genes are TRBV27 and TRBJ2-1; D gene ambiguous. The V end lost 2 bases, the J end lost 8 bases, and 7 bases lay between the germline ends. This CDR3 is 12 amino acids long. CDR1 and CDR2 (germline): MNHEY, SMNVEV (reference sequence).

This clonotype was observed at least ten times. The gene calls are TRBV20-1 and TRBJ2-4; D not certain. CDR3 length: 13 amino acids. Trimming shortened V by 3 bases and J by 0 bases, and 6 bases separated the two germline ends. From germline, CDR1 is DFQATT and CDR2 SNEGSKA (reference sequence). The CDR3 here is CSARSIAKNIQYF. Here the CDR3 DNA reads TGCAGTGCTAGGAGTATAGCCAAAAACATTCAGTACTTC.

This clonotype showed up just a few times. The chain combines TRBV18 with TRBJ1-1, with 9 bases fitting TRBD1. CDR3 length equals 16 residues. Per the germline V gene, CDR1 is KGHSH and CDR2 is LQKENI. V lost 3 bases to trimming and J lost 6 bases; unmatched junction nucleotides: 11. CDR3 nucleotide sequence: TGTGCCAGCTCACCGCCGACCGGGACAGGGACGTCTGAAGCTTTCTTT. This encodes CASSPPTGTGTSEAFF.

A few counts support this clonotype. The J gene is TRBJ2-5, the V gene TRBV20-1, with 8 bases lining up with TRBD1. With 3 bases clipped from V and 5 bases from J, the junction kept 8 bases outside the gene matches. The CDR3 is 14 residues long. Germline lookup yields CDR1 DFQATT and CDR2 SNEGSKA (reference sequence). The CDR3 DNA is TGCAGTGCTAGTGAATGGACAGGGAGCGAGACCCAGTACTTC. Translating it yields CSASEWTGSETQYF.

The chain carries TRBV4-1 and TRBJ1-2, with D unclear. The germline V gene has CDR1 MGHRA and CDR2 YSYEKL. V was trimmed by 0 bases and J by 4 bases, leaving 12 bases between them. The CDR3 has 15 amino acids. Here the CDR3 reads CASSQDTGTSYGYTF. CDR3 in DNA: TGCGCCAGCAGCCAAGATACTGGTACGTCCTATGGCTACACCTTC.

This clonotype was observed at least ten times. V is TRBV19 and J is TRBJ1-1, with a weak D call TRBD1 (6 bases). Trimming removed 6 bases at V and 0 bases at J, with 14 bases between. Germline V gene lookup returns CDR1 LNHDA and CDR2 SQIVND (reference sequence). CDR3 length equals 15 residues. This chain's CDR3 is CASRKGGPMNTEAFF. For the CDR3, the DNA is TGTGCCAGTAGAAAAGGGGGGCCCATGAACACTGAAGCTTTCTTT.

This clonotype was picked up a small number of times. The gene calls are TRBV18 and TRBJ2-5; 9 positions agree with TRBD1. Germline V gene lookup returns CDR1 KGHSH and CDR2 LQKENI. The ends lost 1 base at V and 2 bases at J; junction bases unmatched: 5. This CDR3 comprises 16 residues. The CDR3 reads CASSPRGTGSQETQYF. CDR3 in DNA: TGTGCCAGCTCACCACGGGGGACAGGGAGTCAAGAGACCCAGTACTTC.

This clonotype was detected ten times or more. CDR3 DNA sequence: TGCGCCAGCAGCCAAGGGCTGGGCTCCTACAATGAGCAGTTCTTC. Translation gives CASSQGLGSYNEQFF. The J gene is TRBJ2-1, the V gene TRBV4-3; D unclear. V lost 1 base, J lost 0 bases, and 7 bases lay in between. This CDR3 has 15 residues. The germline V gene encodes CDR1 LGHNA and CDR2 YSLEER.

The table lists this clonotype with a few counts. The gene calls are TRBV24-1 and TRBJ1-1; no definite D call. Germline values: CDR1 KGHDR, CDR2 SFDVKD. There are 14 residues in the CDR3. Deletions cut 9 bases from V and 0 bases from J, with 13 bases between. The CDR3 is CATRAAGMNTEAFF. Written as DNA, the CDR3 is TGTGCCACCCGAGCCGCGGGGATGAACACTGAAGCTTTCTTT.

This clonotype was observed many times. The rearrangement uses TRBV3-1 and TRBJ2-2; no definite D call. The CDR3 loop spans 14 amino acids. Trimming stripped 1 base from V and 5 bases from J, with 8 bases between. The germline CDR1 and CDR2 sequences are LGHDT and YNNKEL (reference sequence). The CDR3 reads CASSQARRTGELFF. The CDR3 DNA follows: TGTGCCAGCAGCCAAGCGAGACGGACCGGGGAGCTGTTTTTT.

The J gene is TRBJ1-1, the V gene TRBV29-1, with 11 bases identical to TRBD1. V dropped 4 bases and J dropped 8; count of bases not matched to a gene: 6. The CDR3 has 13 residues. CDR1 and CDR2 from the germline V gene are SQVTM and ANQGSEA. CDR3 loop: CSVGDRGGGEAFF. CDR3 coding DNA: TGCAGCGTTGGGGACAGGGGGGGTGGCGAAGCTTTCTTT.

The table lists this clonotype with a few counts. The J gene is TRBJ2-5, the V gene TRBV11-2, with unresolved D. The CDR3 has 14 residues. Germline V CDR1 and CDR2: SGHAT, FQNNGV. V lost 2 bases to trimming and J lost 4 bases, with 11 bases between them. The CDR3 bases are TGTGCCAGCAGCTTAAACCCCAGCGTAGAGACCCAGTACTTC. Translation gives CASSLNPSVETQYF.

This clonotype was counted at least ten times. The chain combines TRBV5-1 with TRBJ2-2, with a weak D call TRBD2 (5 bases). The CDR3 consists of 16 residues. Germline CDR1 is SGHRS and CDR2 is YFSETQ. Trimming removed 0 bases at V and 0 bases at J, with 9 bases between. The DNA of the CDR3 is TGCGCCAGCAGCTTGGCCCGGGGTACGAACACCGGGGAGCTGTTTTTT. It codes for CASSLARGTNTGELFF.

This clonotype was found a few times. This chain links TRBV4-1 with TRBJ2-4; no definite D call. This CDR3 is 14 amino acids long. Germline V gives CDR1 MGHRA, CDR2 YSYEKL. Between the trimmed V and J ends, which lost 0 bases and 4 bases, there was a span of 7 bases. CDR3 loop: CASSQDSQKNIQYF. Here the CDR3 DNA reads TGCGCCAGCAGCCAAGATTCTCAGAAAAACATTCAGTACTTC.

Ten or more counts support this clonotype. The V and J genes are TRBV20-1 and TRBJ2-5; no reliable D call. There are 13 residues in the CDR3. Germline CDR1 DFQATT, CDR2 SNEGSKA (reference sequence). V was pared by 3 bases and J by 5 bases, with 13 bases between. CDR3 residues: CSASRTHGETQYF. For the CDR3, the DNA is TGCAGTGCTAGTAGGACCCACGGGGAGACCCAGTACTTC.

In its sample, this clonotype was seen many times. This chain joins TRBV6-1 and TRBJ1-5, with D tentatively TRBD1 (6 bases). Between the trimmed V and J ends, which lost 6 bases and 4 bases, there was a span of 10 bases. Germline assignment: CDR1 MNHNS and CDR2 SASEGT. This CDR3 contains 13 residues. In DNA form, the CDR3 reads TGTGCCAGCAGCGGACAGCAAAATCAGCCCCAGCATTTT. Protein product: CASSGQQNQPQHF.

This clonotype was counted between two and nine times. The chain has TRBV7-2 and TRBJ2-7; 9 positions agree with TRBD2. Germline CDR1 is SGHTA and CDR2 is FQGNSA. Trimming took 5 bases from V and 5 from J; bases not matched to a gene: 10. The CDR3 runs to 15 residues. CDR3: CASSPMGLAAHEQYF. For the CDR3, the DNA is TGTGCCAGCAGCCCAATGGGACTAGCAGCCCACGAGCAGTACTTC.